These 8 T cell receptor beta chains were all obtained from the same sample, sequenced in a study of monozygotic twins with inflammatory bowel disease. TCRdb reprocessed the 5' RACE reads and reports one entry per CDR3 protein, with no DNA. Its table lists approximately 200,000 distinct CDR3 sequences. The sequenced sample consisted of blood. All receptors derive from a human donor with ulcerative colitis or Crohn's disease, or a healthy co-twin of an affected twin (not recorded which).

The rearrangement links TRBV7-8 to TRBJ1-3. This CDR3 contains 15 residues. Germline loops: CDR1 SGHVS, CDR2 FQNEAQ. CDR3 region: CASSFLSSSGNTIYF.

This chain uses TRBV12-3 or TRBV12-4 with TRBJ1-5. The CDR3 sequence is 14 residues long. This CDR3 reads CASTPMYSNQPQHF.

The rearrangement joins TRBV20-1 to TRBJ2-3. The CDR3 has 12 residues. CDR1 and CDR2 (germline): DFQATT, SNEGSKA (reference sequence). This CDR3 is CRVRPSTDTQYF.

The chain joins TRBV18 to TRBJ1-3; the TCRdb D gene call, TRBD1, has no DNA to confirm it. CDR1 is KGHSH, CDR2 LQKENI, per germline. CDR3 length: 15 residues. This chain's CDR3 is CASSATGTGENTIYF.

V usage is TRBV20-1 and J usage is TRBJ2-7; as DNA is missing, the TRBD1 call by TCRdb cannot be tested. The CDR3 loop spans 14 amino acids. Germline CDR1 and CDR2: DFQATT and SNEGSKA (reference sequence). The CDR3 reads CSAREEGGNYEQYF.

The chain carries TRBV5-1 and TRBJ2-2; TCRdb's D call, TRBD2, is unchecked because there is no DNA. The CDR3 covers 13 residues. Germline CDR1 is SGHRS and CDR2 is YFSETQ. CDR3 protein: CASSLSGPGELFF.

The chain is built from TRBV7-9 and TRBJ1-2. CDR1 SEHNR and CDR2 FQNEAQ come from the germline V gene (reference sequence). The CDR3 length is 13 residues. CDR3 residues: CASSPTVGYGYTF. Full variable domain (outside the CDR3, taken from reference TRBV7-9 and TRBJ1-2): DTGVSQNPRHKITKRGQNVTFRCDPISEHNRLYWYRQTLGQGPEFLTYFQNEAQLEKSRLLSDRFSAERPKGSFSTLEIQRTEQGDSAMYLCASSPTVGYGYTFGSGTRLTVV.

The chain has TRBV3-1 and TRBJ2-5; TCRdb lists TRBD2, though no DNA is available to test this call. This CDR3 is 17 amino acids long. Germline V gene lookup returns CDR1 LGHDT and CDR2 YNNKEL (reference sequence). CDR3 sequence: CASSLRTSGGARETQYF.